The clone carrying this T cell receptor beta chain has just one count. The entry originates in a study of blood T cell repertoires in COVID-19. Study-wide background: T cells, B-cell-depleted T cells, or PBMCs supplied cDNA or gDNA.

Trimming stripped 6 bases from V and 2 bases from J, with 11 bases between. The germline gives CDR1 GTSNPN, CDR2 SVGIG (reference sequence). The CDR3 length is 13 residues. Per the original methods: Amplification with reference gene primers provided the estimates of nucleated cell counts. Only in-frame clones appear in the TCRdb table, and some are missing; sequencing was by immunoSEQ multiplex PCR. The DNA gave D and trimming, while V, J and clone size come from that table. Altogether around 250,000 clones are present, about nine tenths being singletons, with the ten largest covering about 8.8%. Input material: peripheral blood. This chain joins TRBV30 and TRBJ2-1; D might be TRBD2 (6 bases). This TCR came from a man in his forties or fifties with active or convalescent COVID-19. The CDR3 reads CACSGVAYNEQFF. The CDR3 bases are TGTGCCTGTTCGGGGGTTGCCTACAATGAGCAGTTCTTC.